Listed below are T cell receptor beta chains from one sample, sequenced in a study of low-dose radiotherapy and immunotherapy resistance in tumors. TCRdb fed the reads into MiXCR, producing one record per CDR3 protein. The data contain around 65,000 distinct CDR3 sequences, more than 25% of them seen just once; the ten biggest clones take up 6.6%. The sample consisted of PBMCs, taken before treatment. The source of these receptors is a male donor with rectosigmoid adenocarcinoma. Both conserved end residues are part of each CDR3. D genes are given only for firm matches. Expanded clones get a size class; other rows say once, few or many, or leave the size out.

many	TRBV5-5	TRBJ1-6	NA	TGTGCCAGCAGCCTCACGGACCCCCGGGATTCACCCCTCCACTTT	CASSLTDPRDSPLHF
many	TRBV28	TRBJ2-3	NA	TGTGCCAGCAGTCCCCCCTGGGCGACCAACCCAGATACGCAGTATTTT	CASSPPWATNPDTQYF
few	TRBV4-1	TRBJ2-2	TRBD2	TGTGCCAGCAGCCAAGAACTAGCGGGGGGGCTTGGGACCGGGGAGCTGTTTTTT	CASSQELAGGLGTGELFF
many	TRBV18	TRBJ2-7	TRBD1	TGTGCCAGCTCACCGTCGACAGGGGAGGACGAGCAGTACTTC	CASSPSTGEDEQYF
many	TRBV7-2	TRBJ2-6	NA	TGTGCCAGCAGCTTAGGGGTCCTTTCCCGGGGGGCCAACGTCCTGACTTTC	CASSLGVLSRGANVLTF
NA	TRBV12-3/TRBV12-4	TRBJ2-1	TRBD1	TGTGCCAGCACCGAAGACAGGGTCGGTGAGCAGTTCTTC	CASTEDRVGEQFF
many	TRBV28	TRBJ2-3	NA	TGTGCCAGCAGTTTGGGCGGGTCCGACGATACGCAGTATTTT	CASSLGGSDDTQYF
many	TRBV4-2	TRBJ2-7	TRBD2	TGTGCCAGCAGCCAAGTTGAACTAGCGGGAGTGTCCTCCTACGAGCAGTACTTC	CASSQVELAGVSSYEQYF
many	TRBV21-1	TRBJ2-2	NA	TGTGCCAGCAGCAAAGCGGAGGGAGTGAACACCGGGGAGCTGTTTTTT	CASSKAEGVNTGELFF
many	TRBV9	TRBJ2-5	TRBD1	TGTGCCAGCAGCGTGGGGACAGCGCAAGTTAGGTCCCAGTACTTC	CASSVGTAQVRSQYF
many	TRBV9	TRBJ2-1	TRBD2	TGTGCCAGCAGCGTAGAAGCTAGCGGGGCGAATGAGCAGTTCTTC	CASSVEASGANEQFF
NA	TRBV10-2	TRBJ2-7	NA	TGCGCCAGCAGCCCCTGGCTCTCGGCTAGGGCCTACGAGCAGTACTTC	CASSPWLSARAYEQYF
many	TRBV12-3/TRBV12-4	TRBJ2-5	NA	TGTGCCAGCAGTTTGGCGAGGGCCCACGGGGAGACCCAGTACTTC	CASSLARAHGETQYF
many	TRBV12-3/TRBV12-4	TRBJ1-5	TRBD1	TGTGCCAGCAGAACGACAGGGGGTAATCAGCCCCAGCATTTT	CASRTTGGNQPQHF
few	TRBV12-5	TRBJ1-2	TRBD1	TGTGCTAGTGGGACAGGGGTTCCAGTCTATGGCTACACCTTC	CASGTGVPVYGYTF
many	TRBV11-2	TRBJ2-5	NA	TGTGCCAGCAGCCGGCTGGTAAACGGGGATGAGACCCAGTACTTC	CASSRLVNGDETQYF
many	TRBV24-1	TRBJ1-5	NA	TGTGCCACCAGTGATGGGGACACCCTCAGGCAGCCCCAGCATTTT	CATSDGDTLRQPQHF
many	TRBV7-2	TRBJ2-5	TRBD2	TGTGCCAGCAGCTCTAGCGGGAGGGGGGAGACCCAGTACTTC	CASSSSGRGETQYF
many	TRBV20-1	TRBJ2-2	NA	TGCAGTGCTAGAGATTCCGGGACTCCGAACACCGGGGAGCTGTTTTTT	CSARDSGTPNTGELFF
NA	TRBV6-2/TRBV6-3	TRBJ2-4	TRBD1	TGTGCCAGCAGTAGTCGGGACAGGGGCAACATTCAGTACTTC	CASSSRDRGNIQYF
few	TRBV7-9	TRBJ2-5	NA	TGTGCCAGCAGCTTAGACCTGACGGGACGGCAAGAGACCCAGTACTTC	CASSLDLTGRQETQYF
many	TRBV6-5	TRBJ1-2	NA	TGTGCCAGCAGTTTGGACAGCGTCGGCTACACCTTC	CASSLDSVGYTF
many	TRBV10-1	TRBJ2-5	TRBD1	TGCGCCAGCAATGGACAGGGCCAAGAGACCCAGTACTTC	CASNGQGQETQYF
many	TRBV5-1	TRBJ2-2	NA	TGCGCCAGCAGCTTGGACGGATCGGCCGGGGAGCTGTTTTTT	CASSLDGSAGELFF
many	TRBV3-1	TRBJ1-5	NA	TGTGCCAGCAGCCAATACGGGGGTCCTAATCAGCCCCAGCATTTT	CASSQYGGPNQPQHF
NA	TRBV7-2	TRBJ2-3	NA	TGTGCCAGCAGTCAACAGGGCTCAGATACGCAGTATTTT	CASSQQGSDTQYF
many	TRBV20-1	TRBJ2-5	TRBD2	TGCAGTGCTAGAGGAACTCCTCTCAGCTCCACACCAGCGGGGGGGCCAGAGACCCAGTACTTC	CSARGTPLSSTPAGGPETQYF
many	TRBV6-6	TRBJ2-1	NA	TGTGCCAGCAGTTCCGCCCGACAGTCCAACTCCTACAATGAGCAGTTCTTC	CASSSARQSNSYNEQFF
many	TRBV5-1	TRBJ2-1	TRBD2	TGCGCCAGCAGCTTGGGCGGGAGCTACAATGAGCAGTTCTTC	CASSLGGSYNEQFF